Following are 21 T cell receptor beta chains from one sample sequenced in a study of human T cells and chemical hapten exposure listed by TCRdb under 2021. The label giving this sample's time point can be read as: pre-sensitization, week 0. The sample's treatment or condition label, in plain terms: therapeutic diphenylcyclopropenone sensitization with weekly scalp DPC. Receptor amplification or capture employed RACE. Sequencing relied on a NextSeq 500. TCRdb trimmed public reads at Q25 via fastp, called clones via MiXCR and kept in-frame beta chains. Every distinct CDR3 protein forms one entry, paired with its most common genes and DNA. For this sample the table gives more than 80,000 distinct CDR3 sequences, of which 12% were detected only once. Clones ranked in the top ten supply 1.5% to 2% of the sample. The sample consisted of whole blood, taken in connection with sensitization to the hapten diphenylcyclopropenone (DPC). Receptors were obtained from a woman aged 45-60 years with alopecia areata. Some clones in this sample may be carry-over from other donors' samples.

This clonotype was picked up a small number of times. The CDR3 is CASSYSNRGNYGYTF. The CDR3 DNA is TGTGCCAGCAGTTACTCGAACAGGGGTAACTATGGCTACACCTTC. The chain joins TRBV6-5 to TRBJ1-2; 7 bases match TRBD1. After removal of 0 bases from V and 1 base from J, the junction contained 2 bases not matched to a gene. Germline lookup yields CDR1 MNHEY and CDR2 SVGAGI. The CDR3 is 15 residues long.

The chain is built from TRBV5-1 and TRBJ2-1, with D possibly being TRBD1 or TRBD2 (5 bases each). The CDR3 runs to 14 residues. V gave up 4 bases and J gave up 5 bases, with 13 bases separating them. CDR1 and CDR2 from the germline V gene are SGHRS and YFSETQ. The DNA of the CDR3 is TGCGCCAGCAGCCCCGGGGCTTGGGACAATGAGCAGTTCTTC. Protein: CASSPGAWDNEQFF.

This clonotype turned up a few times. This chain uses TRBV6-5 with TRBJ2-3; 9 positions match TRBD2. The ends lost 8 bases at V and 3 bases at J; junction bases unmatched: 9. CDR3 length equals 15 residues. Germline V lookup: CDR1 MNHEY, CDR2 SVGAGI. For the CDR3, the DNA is TGTGCCAGCCGGAGCGGGGGGCCCCCTACAGATACGCAGTATTTT. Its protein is CASRSGGPPTDTQYF.

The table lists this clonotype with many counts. The CDR3 region is CASGTGGTDTQYF. The CDR3 DNA follows: TGTGCCAGCGGGACAGGGGGCACAGATACGCAGTATTTT. V is TRBV18 and J is TRBJ2-3; 10 nucleotides match TRBD1. Unmatched junction bases numbered 0, after V lost 8 bases and J lost 1 base. Germline V lookup: CDR1 KGHSH, CDR2 LQKENI. The length of the CDR3 is 13 residues.

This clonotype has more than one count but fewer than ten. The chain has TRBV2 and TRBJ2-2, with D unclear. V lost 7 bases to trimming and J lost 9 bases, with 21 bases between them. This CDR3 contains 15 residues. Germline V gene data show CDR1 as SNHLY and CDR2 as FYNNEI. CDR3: CASTVRRGNPRELFF. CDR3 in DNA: TGTGCCAGCACCGTCCGTCGTGGAAATCCGCGGGAGCTGTTTTTT.

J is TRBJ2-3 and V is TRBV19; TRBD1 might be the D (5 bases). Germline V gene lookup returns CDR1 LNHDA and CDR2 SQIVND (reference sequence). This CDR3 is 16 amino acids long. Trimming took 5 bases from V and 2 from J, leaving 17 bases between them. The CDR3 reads CASSRGLRGTTDTQYF. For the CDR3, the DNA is TGTGCCAGTAGTCGTGGGTTAAGGGGTACCACAGATACGCAGTATTTT.

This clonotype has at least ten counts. The chain's CDR3 is CASSYSGTGAAYEQYF. The CDR3 nucleotides read TGTGCCAGCAGTTACTCGGGGACAGGGGCGGCCTACGAGCAGTACTTC. The chain employs TRBV6-2 or TRBV6-3 and TRBJ2-7, with TRBD1 matching 10 bases. J lost 2 bases, V lost 0 bases, and 4 bases had no gene match. This CDR3 region has 16 residues. Germline CDR1 is MNHEY and CDR2 is SVGEGT.

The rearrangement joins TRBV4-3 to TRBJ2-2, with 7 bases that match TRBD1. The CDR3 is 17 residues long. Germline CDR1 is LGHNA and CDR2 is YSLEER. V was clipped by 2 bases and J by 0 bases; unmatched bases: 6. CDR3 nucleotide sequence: TGCGCCAGCAGCCAATATTACCAGGGGGCGAACACCGGGGAGCTGTTTTTT. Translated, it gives CASSQYYQGANTGELFF.

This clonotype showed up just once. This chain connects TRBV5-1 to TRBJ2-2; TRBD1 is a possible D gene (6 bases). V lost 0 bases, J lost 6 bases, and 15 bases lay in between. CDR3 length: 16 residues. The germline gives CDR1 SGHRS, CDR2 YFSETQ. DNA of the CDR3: TGCGCCAGCAGCTTGGAGCTGGGGGCGGCTGCCGGGGAGCTGTTTTTT. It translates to CASSLELGAAAGELFF.

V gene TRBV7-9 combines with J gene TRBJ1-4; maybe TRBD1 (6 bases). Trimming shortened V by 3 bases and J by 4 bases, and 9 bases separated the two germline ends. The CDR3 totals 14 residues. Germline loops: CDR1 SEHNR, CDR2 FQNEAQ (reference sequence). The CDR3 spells CASSFRTDNEKLFF. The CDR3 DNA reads TGTGCCAGCAGCTTCCGGACAGATAATGAAAAACTGTTTTTT.

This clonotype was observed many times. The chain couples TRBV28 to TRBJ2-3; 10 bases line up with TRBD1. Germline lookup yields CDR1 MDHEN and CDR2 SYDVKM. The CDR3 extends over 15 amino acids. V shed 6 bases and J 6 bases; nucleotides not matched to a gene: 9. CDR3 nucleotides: TGTGCCAGCAGACGGACAGGGGGGGGCAGGGATACGCAGTATTTT. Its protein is CASRRTGGGRDTQYF.

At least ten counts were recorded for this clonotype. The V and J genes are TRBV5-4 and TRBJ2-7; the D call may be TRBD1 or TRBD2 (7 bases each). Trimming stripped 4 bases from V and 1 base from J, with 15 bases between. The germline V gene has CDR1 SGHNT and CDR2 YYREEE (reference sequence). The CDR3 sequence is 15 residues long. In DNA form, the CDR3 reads TGTGCCAGCAGCCGGGGGGACAGAGCTTCCTACGAGCAGTACTTC. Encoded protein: CASSRGDRASYEQYF.

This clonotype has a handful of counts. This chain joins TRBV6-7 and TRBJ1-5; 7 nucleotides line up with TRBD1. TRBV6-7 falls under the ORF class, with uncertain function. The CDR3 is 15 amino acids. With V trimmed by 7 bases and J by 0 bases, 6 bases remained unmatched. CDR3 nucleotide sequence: TGTGCCAGCAATACTCGGGACAGTAGCAATCAGCCCCAGCATTTT. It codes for CASNTRDSSNQPQHF.

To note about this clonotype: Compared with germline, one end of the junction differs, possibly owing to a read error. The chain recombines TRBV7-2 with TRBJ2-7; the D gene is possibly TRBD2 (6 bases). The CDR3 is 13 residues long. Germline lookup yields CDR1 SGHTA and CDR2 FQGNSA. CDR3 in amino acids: CASSVALGGEQYF. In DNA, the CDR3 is TGTGCCAGCAGCGTAGCGCTTGGAGGGGAGCAGTACTTC.

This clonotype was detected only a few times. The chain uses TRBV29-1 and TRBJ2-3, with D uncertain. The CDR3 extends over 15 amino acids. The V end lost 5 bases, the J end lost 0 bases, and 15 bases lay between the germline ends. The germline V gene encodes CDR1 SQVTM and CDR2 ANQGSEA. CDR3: CSVMVPPGSTDTQYF. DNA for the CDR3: TGCAGCGTTATGGTCCCCCCCGGGAGCACAGATACGCAGTATTTT.

The DNA for the CDR3 is TGCAGCGTTTATGCCGGGATGGCCTACGAGCAGTACTTC. This gives the protein CSVYAGMAYEQYF. The rearrangement links TRBV29-1 to TRBJ2-7, with TRBD2 as a possible D gene (5 bases). The V and J ends lost 5 bases and 2 bases respectively, with 13 bases between them. Looked up from germline, CDR1 is SQVTM and CDR2 is ANQGSEA. This CDR3 contains 13 residues.

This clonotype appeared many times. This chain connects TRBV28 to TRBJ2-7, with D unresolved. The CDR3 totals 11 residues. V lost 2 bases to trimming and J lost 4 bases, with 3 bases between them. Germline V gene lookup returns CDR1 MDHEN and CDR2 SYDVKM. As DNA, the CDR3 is TGTGCCAGCAGTTTACGTTACGAGCAGTACTTC. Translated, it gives CASSLRYEQYF.

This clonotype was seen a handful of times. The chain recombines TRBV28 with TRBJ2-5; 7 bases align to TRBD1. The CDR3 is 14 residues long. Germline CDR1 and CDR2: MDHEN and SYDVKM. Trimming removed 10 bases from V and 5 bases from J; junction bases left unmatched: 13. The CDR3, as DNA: TGTGCCACCGACCGGGACAGTTTGGGGGAGACCCAGTACTTC. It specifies CATDRDSLGETQYF.

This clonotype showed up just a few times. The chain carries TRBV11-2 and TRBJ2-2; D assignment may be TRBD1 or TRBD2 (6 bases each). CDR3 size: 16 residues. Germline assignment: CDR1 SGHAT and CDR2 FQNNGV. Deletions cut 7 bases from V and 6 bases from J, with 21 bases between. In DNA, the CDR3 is TGTGCCAGCACCGCCCCAGGGGAGGCTGTAGCCGGGGAGCTGTTTTTT. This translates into CASTAPGEAVAGELFF. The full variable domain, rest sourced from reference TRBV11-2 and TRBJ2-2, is EAGVAQSPRYKIIEKRQSVAFWCNPISGHATLYWYQQILGQGPKLLIQFQNNGVVDDSQLPKDRFSAERLKGVDSTLKIQPAKLEDSAVYLCASTAPGEAVAGELFFGEGSRLTVL.

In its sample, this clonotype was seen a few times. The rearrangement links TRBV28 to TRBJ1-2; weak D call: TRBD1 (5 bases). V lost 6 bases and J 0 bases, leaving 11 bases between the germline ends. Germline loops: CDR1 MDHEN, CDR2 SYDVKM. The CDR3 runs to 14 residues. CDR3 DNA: TGTGCCAGCAGCCTGACAGCCGCTAACTATGGCTACACCTTC. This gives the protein CASSLTAANYGYTF.

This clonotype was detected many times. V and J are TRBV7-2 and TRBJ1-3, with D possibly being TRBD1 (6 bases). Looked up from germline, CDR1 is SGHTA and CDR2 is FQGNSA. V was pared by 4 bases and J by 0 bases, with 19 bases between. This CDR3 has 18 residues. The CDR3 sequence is CASSSSLIDRRSGNTIYF. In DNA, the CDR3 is TGTGCCAGCAGCTCCTCGTTGATCGACAGGCGCTCTGGAAACACCATATATTTT.